This entry describes one T cell receptor beta chain. Its specificity is unknown. The data are from a study of T cells in localized non-small cell lung cancer. Notes on the study in general: In the blood, greater T cell density corresponded to longer overall survival.

V dropped 8 bases and J dropped 3 bases, with 10 bases sitting between them. Germline-derived CDR1 and CDR2 are LNHDA and SQIVND (reference sequence). The CDR3 totals 12 residues. Sequencing used immunoSEQ multiplex PCR; TCRdb keeps in-frame clones, though not all of them. The table lists around 50,000 clones, 70% to 90% of them singletons. The V gene is TRBV19, the J gene TRBJ1-2; the D gene is possibly TRBD1 (5 bases). The sample was peripheral blood, taken before any cancer treatment. The TCR comes from a woman aged 40-69 years with stage I lung adenocarcinoma. CDR3 residues: CASSGGDYGYTF. In DNA form, the CDR3 reads TGTGCCAGTTCCGGGGGGGACTATGGCTACACCTTC.